What follows is one TCR beta chain and its context. This specimen belongs to a study of blood T cell repertoires in COVID-19. Trimming cost V 6 bases and J 8 bases; bases outside gene matches: 10. The CDR3 has 15 amino acids. CDR1 is MNHEY, CDR2 SMNVEV, per germline (reference sequence). The study drew participants aged about 18 to 95 years from about two dozen US areas. Grouping used clinical history reported by participants in a survey and questionnaire. Produced via immunoSEQ multiplex PCR; TCRdb's table is partial and in-frame only. The table has roughly 300,000 clones, approximately 92% seen once.

This receptor was identified in a woman in her twenties or thirties who had recovered from COVID-19. Sequenced material: PBMCs or T cells enriched from blood (not recorded which). The rearrangement joins TRBV27 to TRBJ1-4, with TRBD1 matching over 9 bases. The CDR3 coding sequence is TGTGCCAGCAGGTGGACAGGGGATGGGAAGGAAAAACTGTTTTTT. Translated, it gives CASRWTGDGKEKLFF.